Listed here are 7 T cell receptor beta chains from one sample, sequenced in a study of cytomegalovirus exposure and HLA in healthy donors. The PCR contained 60 Vbeta and 13 Jbeta primers. TCRdb's table, derived via immunoSEQ multiplex PCR, lists solely in-frame clones and lacks some. Found here are more than 150,000 clones, around 85% of them singletons; the top ten hold approximately 1.2%. Sequencing input: PBMCs. The receptor source for this set is a man aged 45-65 years in good health and CMV-seropositive.

The chain is built from TRBV6-5 and TRBJ2-2; D gene uncertain. The CDR3 totals 13 residues. Trimming stripped 2 bases from V and 6 bases from J, with 7 bases between. CDR1 is MNHEY, CDR2 SVGAGI, per germline. The CDR3, as DNA: TGTGCCAGCAGTTACGTTCAATCCGGGGAGCTGTTTTTT. This encodes CASSYVQSGELFF.

V gene TRBV19 combines with J gene TRBJ1-5; D is possibly TRBD1 (5 bases). In germline, CDR1 is LNHDA, CDR2 SQIVND (reference sequence). Trimming shortened V by 0 bases and J by 1 base, and 7 bases separated the two germline ends. There are 15 residues in the CDR3. The CDR3 is CASSIDGGSNQPQHF. CDR3 in DNA: TGTGCCAGTAGTATAGACGGGGGGAGCAATCAGCCCCAGCATTTT.

This sequence joins TRBV11-2 and TRBJ2-7; tentatively, D is TRBD2 (6 bases). Germline assignment: CDR1 SGHAT and CDR2 FQNNGV. There are 14 residues in the CDR3. V was pared by 9 bases and J by 2 bases, with 17 bases between. This chain's CDR3 is CASTEGPLAYEQYF. Written as DNA, the CDR3 is TGTGCCAGTACGGAGGGCCCGCTTGCCTACGAGCAGTACTTC. The variable domain in full, completed from reference TRBV11-2 and TRBJ2-7, reads EAGVAQSPRYKIIEKRQSVAFWCNPISGHATLYWYQQILGQGPKLLIQFQNNGVVDDSQLPKDRFSAERLKGVDSTLKIQPAKLEDSAVYLCASTEGPLAYEQYFGPGTRLTVT.

This clone appeared once. This chain joins TRBV18 and TRBJ1-6, with D possibly being TRBD1 (6 bases). Deletions cut 5 bases from V and 8 bases from J, with 19 bases between. Germline V gene lookup returns CDR1 KGHSH and CDR2 LQKENI. The CDR3 runs 16 residues. CDR3 DNA sequence: TGTGCCAGCTCAGGACAGCCGCCTTCTTCCGATTCACCCCTCCACTTT. Its translation: CASSGQPPSSDSPLHF.

This chain connects TRBV7-9 to TRBJ2-2; 11 nucleotides align to TRBD2. CDR1 is SEHNR and CDR2 is FQNEAQ in the germline V gene (reference sequence). The CDR3 loop spans 17 amino acids. The V segment lost 4 bases and the J segment 5 bases; nucleotides outside the gene matches: 9. The CDR3 DNA follows: TGTGCCAGCAGCTGGCGTAGCGGGGGGGCCAGTACCGGGGAGCTGTTTTTT. This gives the protein CASSWRSGGASTGELFF.

CDR3 sequence: CASSRDRRTDTQYF. In DNA, the CDR3 is TGCGCCAGCAGTCGGGACAGGCGAACAGATACGCAGTATTTT. The V gene is TRBV23-1, the J gene TRBJ2-3; 8 positions agree with TRBD1. TRBV23-1 is placed among ORFs of uncertain function. The V segment lost 4 bases and the J segment 3 bases; nucleotides outside the gene matches: 3. CDR3 length: 14 residues.

This clone has just a few counts. V gene TRBV30 combines with J gene TRBJ1-1, with 8 bases that match TRBD1. The germline CDR1 and CDR2 sequences are GTSNPN and SVGIG (reference sequence). The CDR3 loop spans 20 amino acids. Losses at the gene ends were 1 base for V and 0 bases for J; bases not matched to a gene: 19. The CDR3 DNA is TGTGCCTGGAGTGATTGGCAGGGGGCCAATTGGGGGGATTTGAACACTGAAGCTTTCTTT. It translates to CAWSDWQGANWGDLNTEAFF. Complete variable domain (other parts from reference TRBV30 and TRBJ1-1): SQTIHQWPATLVQPVGSPLSLECTVEGTSNPNLYWYRQAAGRGLQLLFYSVGIGQISSEVPQNLSASRPQDRQFILSSKKLLLSDSGFYLCAWSDWQGANWGDLNTEAFFGQGTRLTVV.